Below are 18 T cell receptor beta chains sequenced from a single sample in a study of cytomegalovirus exposure and HLA in healthy donors. The study ran its PCR with 60 Vbeta and 13 Jbeta primers. Assay used: immunoSEQ multiplex PCR; TCRdb lists only in-frame clones, some missing. The sample holds approximately 170,000 clones, roughly 80% seen once. The source material was PBMCs. These receptors were obtained from a man aged 50 or older in good health and CMV-seropositive.

The chain links TRBV27 to TRBJ2-7, with 12 nucleotides matching TRBD1. Germline values: CDR1 MNHEY, CDR2 SMNVEV (reference sequence). V shed 5 bases, J shed 6 bases, and the junction held 2 bases outside the gene matches. The length of the CDR3 is 13 residues. The DNA of the CDR3 is TGTGCCAGCAGTAGGGACAGGGGGCTCGAGCAGTACTTC. This sequence encodes CASSRDRGLEQYF.

The V call is TRBV5-6, the J call TRBJ1-6, with 9 bases identical to TRBD1. The J segment lost 10 bases and the V segment lost 9 bases, leaving 11 bases of the junction unmatched. CDR1 and CDR2 (germline): SGHDT, YYEEEE. This CDR3 contains 14 residues. CDR3 region: CATEKQGALSPLHF. In DNA form, the CDR3 reads TGTGCCACCGAAAAACAGGGGGCTTTATCACCCCTCCACTTT.

The rearrangement links TRBV28 to TRBJ1-5; D remains ambiguous. V shed 7 bases and J shed 7 bases, with 17 bases lying between them. Germline V gene sequence: CDR1 MDHEN, CDR2 SYDVKM. CDR3 size: 14 residues. CDR3 bases: TGTGCCAGCAAGGATCTCGGGTTTTTACAGCCCCAGCATTTT. Amino acid sequence: CASKDLGFLQPQHF.

V is TRBV29-1 and J is TRBJ1-1, with a possible D match to TRBD1 (6 bases). V was pared by 2 bases and J by 0 bases, with 19 bases between. Germline CDR1 is SQVTM and CDR2 is ANQGSEA. The CDR3 runs to 17 residues. The DNA for the CDR3 is TGCAGCGTTGAACGTCTCCCAAATTGGGGGCTGAACACTGAAGCTTTCTTT. Residues: CSVERLPNWGLNTEAFF.

DNA for the CDR3: TGTGCCAGCAGCTTCGGGGGGATGAACACTGAAGCTTTCTTT. This encodes CASSFGGMNTEAFF. This chain joins TRBV7-8 and TRBJ1-1; weak D call: TRBD1 (5 bases). The CDR3 covers 14 residues. The germline V and J ends were trimmed by 3 bases and 0 bases, with 8 bases remaining between them. Germline loops: CDR1 SGHVS, CDR2 FQNEAQ.

V is TRBV19 and J is TRBJ2-1; 7 nucleotides match TRBD1. The junction had 5 bases not matched to a gene; V was cut back by 5 bases and J by 4 bases. CDR1 is LNHDA and CDR2 is SQIVND in the germline V gene (reference sequence). The length of the CDR3 is 14 residues. The CDR3 reads CASSAGQVYNEQFF. CDR3 nucleotide sequence: TGTGCCAGTAGTGCAGGACAGGTTTACAATGAGCAGTTCTTC.

A few counts support this clone. The V gene is TRBV12-1, the J gene TRBJ2-7; TRBD2 reflects the table's D call only, with no check against the DNA. TRBV12-1 is given as a pseudogene. The CDR3 is made up of 13 amino acids. CDR3 coding DNA: TGTGCCAGCAGCGGAAGCCTTAGCGGTGAGCAGTACTTC. The encoded protein is CASSGSLSGEQYF.

Comments on this clone: At one of its ends the junction is not consistent with the germline gene, which may arise from a read error. The gene calls are TRBV2 and TRBJ2-7; TRBD2 matches 10 bases. The V gene's germline CDR1 is SNHLY and CDR2 FYNNEI. CDR3 length: 15 residues. CDR3 coding DNA: TGTGCCAGCAGGGAAGCGACTAGCGGGTACTACGAGCAGTACTTC. Protein sequence: CASREATSGYYEQYF.

The rearrangement links TRBV6-6 to TRBJ1-5; unclear D gene. The V and J ends lost 2 bases and 6 bases respectively, with 8 bases between them. The CDR3 runs to 13 residues. Germline V gene data show CDR1 as MNHNY and CDR2 as SVGAGI (reference sequence). Here the CDR3 reads CASSYGEIQPQHF. CDR3 coding DNA: TGTGCCAGCAGTTACGGGGAGATTCAGCCCCAGCATTTT.

The chain joins TRBV11-2 to TRBJ2-7; 11 nucleotides line up with TRBD2. The CDR3 runs 14 residues. CDR1 and CDR2 (germline): SGHAT, FQNNGV. J gave up 3 bases and V 3 bases, and 1 base lay outside the gene matches. The CDR3 loop reads CASSFTSGSYEQYF. The CDR3 DNA sequence: TGTGCCAGCAGCTTCACTAGCGGGAGCTACGAGCAGTACTTC.

The chain uses TRBV7-9 and TRBJ2-5; 12 bases fit TRBD2. Germline V gene sequence: CDR1 SEHNR, CDR2 FQNEAQ (reference sequence). Trimming took 5 bases from V and 2 from J; bases not matched to a gene: 6. The CDR3 loop spans 16 amino acids. The CDR3 sequence is CASSNRTSGAQETQYF. The DNA for the CDR3 is TGTGCCAGCAGCAACAGGACTAGCGGGGCGCAAGAGACCCAGTACTTC.

The V and J genes are TRBV27 and TRBJ1-1; 9 bases fit TRBD1. CDR1 is MNHEY, CDR2 SMNVEV, per germline (reference sequence). The length of the CDR3 is 14 residues. With V trimmed by 7 bases and J by 5 bases, 8 bases remained unmatched. The CDR3 region is CASTPQGAKTEAFF. CDR3 coding DNA: TGTGCCAGCACCCCACAGGGGGCGAAAACTGAAGCTTTCTTT.

Worth noting for this clone: The junction departs from germline at one end; a sequencing error may be responsible. V is TRBV7-9 and J is TRBJ2-7; 11 bases align to TRBD2. Germline V gives CDR1 SEHNR, CDR2 FQNEAQ (reference sequence). The CDR3 totals 15 residues. In DNA form, the CDR3 reads TGTTCCAGCAGCCGCCGACTAGCGGGGCAGTACGAGCAGTACTTC. It is translated as CSSSRRLAGQYEQYF. Using reference TRBV7-9 and TRBJ2-7 for the parts outside the CDR3, the full variable domain is DTGVSQNPRHKITKRGQNVTFRCDPISEHNRLYWYRQTLGQGPEFLTYFQNEAQLEKSRLLSDRFSAERPKGSFSTLEIQRTEQGDSAMYLCSSSRRLAGQYEQYFGPGTRLTVT.

The rearrangement uses TRBV5-3 and TRBJ1-4; 7 nucleotides match TRBD1. TRBV5-3 is labeled an ORF, and its function is uncertain. Germline trimming cut 9 bases from V and 4 bases from J; bases unmatched to any gene: 9. The CDR3 sequence is 14 residues long. Here the CDR3 reads CATRLDRDNEKLFF. In DNA, the CDR3 is TGTGCCACGCGACTTGACAGGGATAATGAAAAACTGTTTTTT.

V is TRBV4-3 and J is TRBJ1-2; TRBD1 matches at 9 bases. Trimming cost V 0 bases and J 7 bases; bases outside gene matches: 12. The CDR3 covers 17 residues. Germline V gene lookup returns CDR1 LGHNA and CDR2 YSLEER. CDR3 DNA: TGCGCCAGCAGCCAAGATTGGGTAGACAGGGGGAGGGTTGGCTACACCTTC. Translated: CASSQDWVDRGRVGYTF.

V gene TRBV9 combines with J gene TRBJ1-3; TRBD1 might be the D (6 bases). V was trimmed by 3 bases and J by 3 bases, leaving 10 bases between them. Looked up from germline, CDR1 is SGDLS and CDR2 is YYNGEE. The CDR3 is 14 amino acids. The CDR3 spells CASSGTGLGNTIYF. The CDR3 nucleotides read TGTGCCAGCAGCGGAACAGGGCTTGGAAACACCATATATTTT. Combining the CDR3 with reference TRBV9 and TRBJ1-3 gives the whole variable domain DSGVTQTPKHLITATGQRVTLRCSPRSGDLSVYWYQQSLDQGLQFLIQYYNGEERAKGNILERFSAQQFPDLHSELNLSSLELGDSALYFCASSGTGLGNTIYFGEGSWLTVV.

The chain couples TRBV7-9 to TRBJ1-5; D is ambiguous. This CDR3 has 14 residues. V gave up 5 bases and J gave up 0 bases, with 8 bases separating them. Germline V CDR1 and CDR2: SEHNR, FQNEAQ (reference sequence). The DNA for the CDR3 is TGTGCCAGCAGCCGTGGGCCTAGCAATCAGCCCCAGCATTTT. Amino acids: CASSRGPSNQPQHF.

The chain combines TRBV10-3 with TRBJ2-7; 9 bases match TRBD2. V lost 2 bases to trimming and J lost 0 bases; unmatched junction nucleotides: 5. Germline CDR1 is ENHRY and CDR2 is SYGVKD. The CDR3 length is 16 residues. CDR3 nucleotides: TGTGCCATCAGTGAGACCCTAGCGGGGCGCTCCTACGAGCAGTACTTC. It specifies CAISETLAGRSYEQYF.